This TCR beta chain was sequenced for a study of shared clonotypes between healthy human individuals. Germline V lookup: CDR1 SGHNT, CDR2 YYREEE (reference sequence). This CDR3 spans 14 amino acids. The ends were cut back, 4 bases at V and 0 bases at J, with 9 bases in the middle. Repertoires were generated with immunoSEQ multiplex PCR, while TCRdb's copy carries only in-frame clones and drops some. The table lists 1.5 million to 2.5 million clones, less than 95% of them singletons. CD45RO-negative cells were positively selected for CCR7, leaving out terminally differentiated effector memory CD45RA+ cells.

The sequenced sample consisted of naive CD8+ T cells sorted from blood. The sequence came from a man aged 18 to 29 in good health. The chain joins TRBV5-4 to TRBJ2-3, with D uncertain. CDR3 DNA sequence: TGTGCCAGCAGCCCTTTCACGAGCACAGATACGCAGTATTTT. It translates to CASSPFTSTDTQYF.